This TCR beta chain was found in a study of technical replicates of blood from several donors. Assay used: immunoSEQ multiplex PCR; TCRdb lists only in-frame clones, some missing. Altogether approximately 64,000 clones are present, about 86% being singletons, with the ten largest covering 4.5% to 6%. This clonotype was obtained from a human donor in good health. Some clones in this sample may be carry-over from other donors' samples. Sequencing was carried out using PBMCs.

The CDR3 sequence: CAISGLTIGYTF. The CDR3 DNA reads TGTGCCATCAGTGGGCTGACTATTGGCTACACCTTC. J is TRBJ1-2 and V is TRBV10-3; no clear D gene. The V gene's germline CDR1 is ENHRY and CDR2 SYGVKD. V lost 4 bases and J lost 7, with 10 bases in between. The CDR3 has 12 amino acids.